This TCR beta chain was captured by sequencing in a study of post-analysis software for immune sequencing data. Study-level information: Relapsing-remitting, secondary progressive and progressive-relapsing forms of multiple sclerosis all featured among disease courses. Findings of the study overall: Controls' normalized Chao1 diversity significantly exceeded that of multiple sclerosis patients. Patients carried roughly 5 TRBV segments more frequently than controls did, and TRBV5-6, TRBV5-1 and TRBV20-1 were among them.

The length of the CDR3 is 15 residues. CDR1 SQVTM and CDR2 ANQGSEA come from the germline V gene. The ends lost 1 base at V and 1 base at J; junction bases unmatched: 5. Ten or more counts support this clonotype. Its specificity is unknown. cDNA libraries of TCR beta carried unique molecular identifiers. T cells numbering about 0.9 to 11 million yielded approximately 500,000 cDNA molecules. TCRdb independently ran MiXCR on the PCR reads; one entry per CDR3 protein. The sample includes hundreds of thousands of distinct CDR3 sequences, roughly 27% of them seen just once. The TCR was taken from a girl between 10 and 17 years old with multiple sclerosis. This rearrangement joins TRBV29-1 to TRBJ2-5, with 8 bases fitting TRBD2. The sequenced material came from blood. The CDR3 spells CSVEGAGVLQETQYF. The CDR3 nucleotides are TGCAGCGTTGAAGGAGCGGGGGTCCTCCAAGAGACCCAGTACTTC.